Sequencing of this TCR beta chain was carried out in a study of stem cell transplantation in POMP-related autoinflammatory disease. Comments on this clone: The antigen is unknown.

General observations from the study: Fewer unique TRB V-J gene pairings were identified in patients with PRAID.

CDR1 is SGHDT, CDR2 YYEEEE, per germline. The CDR3 sequence is 11 residues long. V was shortened by 6 bases and J by 3 bases, with 6 bases between the two germline ends. TCRdb's copy holds only in-frame clones and misses some; the assay was immunoSEQ multiplex PCR. The table shows 68,000 or so clones, with roughly 93% occurring only once. The sequencing here drew on CD4+ T cells from PBMCs, taken after stem cell transplantation. This chain joins TRBV5-6 and TRBJ1-2; D uncertain. This sequence originates from a human patient with POMP-related autoinflammation and immune dysregulation (PRAID). Some T cells here may be from the graft donor. CDR3 residues: CASTVDYGYTF. In DNA, the CDR3 is TGTGCCAGCACCGTGGACTATGGCTACACCTTC.